This TCR beta chain appears in the sequencing data of a study of T cell repertoires in cytomegalovirus infection. MiXCR, applied by TCRdb to the reads, yields one record per CDR3 protein. The table has a few hundred thousand distinct CDR3 sequences, about 20% seen once. This CDR3 comprises 13 residues. V lost 5 bases to trimming and J lost 5 bases, with 12 bases between them. Germline CDR1 and CDR2: SGHTA and FQGNSA. In its sample, this clonotype was seen many times. Its antigen is as yet unknown. This clonotype was sampled from a human donor in good health (CMV status not recorded). Some clones in this sample may be carry-over from other donors' samples. The sequences come from cultured PBMCs, collected from culture after CMV antigen stimulation. V gene TRBV7-2 combines with J gene TRBJ2-5, with a weak D call TRBD2 (6 bases). CDR3: CASSGDWGETQYF. In nucleotides, the CDR3 is TGTGCCAGCAGCGGGGACTGGGGGGAGACCCAGTACTTC.